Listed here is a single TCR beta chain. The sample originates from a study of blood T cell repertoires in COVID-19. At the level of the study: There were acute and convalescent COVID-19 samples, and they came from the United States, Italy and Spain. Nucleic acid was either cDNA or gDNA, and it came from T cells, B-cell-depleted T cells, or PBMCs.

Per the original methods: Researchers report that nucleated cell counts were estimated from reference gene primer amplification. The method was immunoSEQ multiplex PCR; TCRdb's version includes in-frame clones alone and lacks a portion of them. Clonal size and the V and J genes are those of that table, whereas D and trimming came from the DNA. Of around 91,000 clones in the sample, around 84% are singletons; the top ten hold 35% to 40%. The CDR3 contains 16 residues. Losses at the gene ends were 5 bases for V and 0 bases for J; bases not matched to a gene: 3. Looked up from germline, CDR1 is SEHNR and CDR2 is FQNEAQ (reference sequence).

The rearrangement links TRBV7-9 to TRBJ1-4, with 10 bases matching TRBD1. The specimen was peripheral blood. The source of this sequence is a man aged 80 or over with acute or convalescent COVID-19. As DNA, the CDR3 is TGTGCCAGCAGCCCCGACAGGGGGCCAACTAATGAAAAACTGTTTTTT. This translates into CASSPDRGPTNEKLFF.